This TCR beta chain was recovered during a study of blood T cell repertoires in COVID-19. About the study: Samples taken during acute and convalescent COVID-19 were collected in the United States, Italy and Spain. The cDNA or gDNA used as material had been derived from T cells, B-cell-depleted T cells, or PBMCs.

This CDR3 region has 16 residues. Germline V CDR1 and CDR2: SGHVS, FQNEAQ. J was trimmed by 9 bases and V by 2 bases; bases with no gene match: 13. Measured with immunoSEQ multiplex PCR; TCRdb has only the in-frame clones, and not every one. The repertoire holds over 70,000 clones, with under 90% as singletons. This clonotype was obtained from a man between 70 and 80 years old who had recovered from COVID-19. The sequenced sample consisted of peripheral blood. This chain links TRBV7-8 with TRBJ1-3; 7 bases line up with TRBD1. This chain's CDR3 is CASSLYPTTGAGTIYF. CDR3 nucleotides: TGTGCCAGCAGCTTATATCCAACTACAGGGGCAGGCACCATATATTTT.